This passage covers 30 T cell receptor beta chains from one sample sequenced in a study of neurological immune-mediated disorders. Each CDR3 protein gets one entry after TCRdb re-called the 5' RACE reads with MiXCR. The data show about 50,000 distinct CDR3 sequences, with just over 3% seen just once and less than 15% held by the top ten. Sequencing input: PBMCs. The source of these receptors is a woman aged 50 to 60 with multiple sclerosis.

This clonotype was recorded many times. The CDR3 nucleotides read TGTGCCACCAGCAGAGATGTCCATCAGCCCCAGCATTTT. As protein: CATSRDVHQPQHF. The chain has TRBV15 and TRBJ1-5, with D uncertain. Deletions cut 0 bases from V and 5 bases from J, with 5 bases between. This CDR3 contains 13 residues. Germline-derived CDR1 and CDR2 are LNHNV and YYDKDF (reference sequence).

This clonotype has ten or more counts. The V gene is TRBV16, the J gene TRBJ2-1; 11 bases are a match to TRBD2. This CDR3 region has 15 residues. Germline trimming cut 2 bases from V and 3 bases from J; bases unmatched to any gene: 0. Germline V gives CDR1 KGHSY, CDR2 FQNENV. CDR3 in DNA: TGTGCCAGCAGCCAAGGGACTAGCGGCTACAATGAGCAGTTCTTC. Translating it yields CASSQGTSGYNEQFF.

The sample holds many counts of this clonotype. The gene calls are TRBV10-3 and TRBJ2-1, with D tentatively TRBD1 (6 bases). The germline V gene has CDR1 ENHRY and CDR2 SYGVKD. This CDR3 is 13 amino acids long. The V end lost 7 bases, the J end lost 6 bases, and 13 bases lay between the germline ends. The CDR3 sequence is CAITGRGGNEQFF. In nucleotides, the CDR3 is TGTGCCATCACCGGCAGGGGTGGCAATGAGCAGTTCTTC.

Notes on this clonotype: A much larger clone is a single base away; this may be a read error. J is TRBJ2-1 and V is TRBV10-3, with 8 nucleotides matching TRBD2. CDR1 is ENHRY and CDR2 is SYGVKD in the germline V gene. The length of the CDR3 is 16 residues. J gave up 5 bases and V 0 bases, and 6 bases lay outside the gene matches. CDR3: CAISESYWRGDNEQFF. Written as DNA, the CDR3 is TGTGCCATCAGTGAGTCATACTGGCGGGGGGACAATGAGCAGTTCTTC.

Details on this clonotype: A much more abundant neighbour one base away suggests this may be a read error. This chain links TRBV11-2 with TRBJ1-2, with a possible D match to TRBD1 (5 bases). CDR1 is SGHAT, CDR2 FQNNGV, per germline. The CDR3 is made up of 14 amino acids. The chain's CDR3 is CASGLRRESYGYTF. The CDR3 nucleotides read TGTGCCAGCGGCTTACGCAGGGAATCCTATGGCTACACCTTC.

The rearrangement uses TRBV20-1 and TRBJ1-1; 7 positions agree with TRBD1. This CDR3 has 13 amino acids. V dropped 6 bases and J dropped 0; count of bases not matched to a gene: 4. The germline gives CDR1 DFQATT, CDR2 SNEGSKA (reference sequence). In nucleotides, the CDR3 is TGCAGTGCCCTCGGACAGGTGAACACTGAAGCTTTCTTT. Protein product: CSALGQVNTEAFF.

This clonotype was seen many times. The gene calls are TRBV20-1 and TRBJ2-7; D gene ambiguous. V was clipped by 3 bases and J by 4 bases, with 10 bases between them. Germline V lookup: CDR1 DFQATT, CDR2 SNEGSKA (reference sequence). The CDR3 is 12 residues long. CDR3 sequence: CSARTRIYEQYF. CDR3 DNA: TGCAGTGCTAGGACAAGGATATACGAGCAGTACTTC.

This clonotype is termed medium-sized (0.01 to 0.1%). The DNA of the CDR3 is TGTGCCAGCAGTGGAGGGACAGGGGACTATGGCTACACCTTC. Residues: CASSGGTGDYGYTF. V is TRBV27 and J is TRBJ1-2; 10 bases are shared with TRBD1. J gave up 3 bases and V 5 bases, and 3 bases lay outside the gene matches. Germline-derived CDR1 and CDR2 are MNHEY and SMNVEV (reference sequence). The CDR3 is 14 residues long.

In its sample, this clonotype was seen many times. Written as DNA, the CDR3 is TGTGCCAGCAGCCTACGGAAAACAGGGTTCCTTAGCTCCTACAATGAGCAGTTCTTC. Its translation: CASSLRKTGFLSSYNEQFF. The gene calls are TRBV11-2 and TRBJ2-1, with D perhaps matching TRBD1 (6 bases). CDR1 and CDR2 from the germline V gene are SGHAT and FQNNGV. This CDR3 has 19 amino acids. V dropped 5 bases and J dropped 0 bases, with 23 bases sitting between them.

This clonotype was found a few times. The chain uses TRBV20-1 and TRBJ2-5; D possibly matches TRBD1 or TRBD2 (5 bases each). From germline, CDR1 is DFQATT and CDR2 SNEGSKA (reference sequence). There are 13 residues in the CDR3. The CDR3 reads CSARGLIQETQYF. The CDR3 bases are TGCAGCGCCCGGGGCCTAATCCAAGAGACCCAGTACTTC.

Of note for this clonotype: With a much larger clone just one base away, this may be a read error. The J gene is TRBJ1-5, the V gene TRBV18; no clear D. Germline lookup yields CDR1 KGHSH and CDR2 LQKENI. The CDR3 contains 14 residues. CDR3 DNA: TGTGCCAGCTCATCACCCAAGAGCAATCAGCCCCAGCATTTT. Protein product: CASSSPKSNQPQHF.

This clonotype was counted at least ten times. The CDR3 loop reads CASSDPVGEGRATKPQHF. The CDR3 region has the DNA TGTGCCAGCAGTGATCCAGTCGGAGAGGGGCGCGCGACCAAGCCCCAGCATTTT. The genes are TRBV6-1 and TRBJ1-5, with a tentative D call TRBD1 (5 bases). Germline-derived CDR1 and CDR2 are MNHNS and SASEGT. CDR3 size: 18 residues. V gave up 3 bases and J gave up 8 bases, with 26 bases separating them.

This clonotype was observed at least ten times. The chain is built from TRBV20-1 and TRBJ2-2; TRBD1 agrees at 8 bases. CDR3 length: 16 amino acids. The germline V gene has CDR1 DFQATT and CDR2 SNEGSKA (reference sequence). Trimming at V came to 0 bases and at J to 4 bases, leaving 7 bases not matched to a gene. CDR3 DNA sequence: TGCAGTGCTAGAGATAATGGACAGGGCGGCACCGGGGAGCTGTTTTTT. It codes for CSARDNGQGGTGELFF.

Ten or more counts support this clonotype. This chain's CDR3 is CASSQDSGGAYNEQFF. The CDR3 DNA reads as TGTGCCAGCAGCCAAGATTCCGGGGGGGCCTACAATGAGCAGTTCTTC. This chain uses TRBV3-1 with TRBJ2-1; TRBD2 agrees at 8 bases. The CDR3 is made up of 16 amino acids. The ends lost 0 bases at V and 2 bases at J; junction bases unmatched: 3. In germline, CDR1 is LGHDT, CDR2 YNNKEL (reference sequence).

This clonotype was recorded at least ten times. The chain recombines TRBV10-3 with TRBJ1-1; D is possibly TRBD1 (5 bases). V was shortened by 10 bases and J by 4 bases, with 19 bases between the two germline ends. Germline V gene lookup returns CDR1 ENHRY and CDR2 SYGVKD. The CDR3 length is 14 residues. The CDR3 here is CARRGDSQGTEAFF. The CDR3, as DNA: TGTGCCAGAAGAGGCGACAGCCAAGGCACTGAAGCTTTCTTT.

In this sample, this clonotype turned up many times. The J gene is TRBJ1-6, the V gene TRBV20-1; weak D call: TRBD1 (6 bases). V lost 6 bases to trimming and J lost 3 bases, with 15 bases between them. From germline, CDR1 is DFQATT and CDR2 SNEGSKA (reference sequence). CDR3 length: 15 residues. The CDR3 DNA follows: TGCAGTGCAGCCCCCGGCAGGGGCTATAATTCACCCCTCCACTTT. This codes for CSAAPGRGYNSPLHF.

This clonotype has at least ten counts. This chain connects TRBV6-2 or TRBV6-3 to TRBJ2-6; D may be TRBD2 (5 bases). The germline V gene has CDR1 MNHEY and CDR2 SVGEGT. The ends were cut back, 7 bases at V and 0 bases at J, with 10 bases in the middle. The CDR3 is made up of 15 amino acids. CDR3 region: CASTPDYSGANVLTF. The CDR3 DNA reads TGTGCCAGCACTCCAGACTACTCTGGGGCCAACGTCCTGACTTTC.

Many counts were recorded for this clonotype. The chain couples TRBV20-1 to TRBJ1-3; D is uncertain. V dropped 4 bases and J dropped 4 bases, with 14 bases sitting between them. Germline V gene data show CDR1 as DFQATT and CDR2 as SNEGSKA (reference sequence). The CDR3 loop spans 14 amino acids. CDR3 coding DNA: TGCAGTGCTACTTCCGGTCGCGAGGGAAACACCATATATTTT. Translating gives CSATSGREGNTIYF.

This clonotype was observed many times. This rearrangement joins TRBV11-2 to TRBJ2-7; D not certain. This CDR3 region has 14 residues. Trimming pared 0 bases from V and 0 bases from J, leaving 6 bases between. CDR1 is SGHAT, CDR2 FQNNGV, per germline. The CDR3 nucleotides read TGTGCCAGCAGCTTAGACCTCAGCTCCTACGAGCAGTACGTC. This gives the protein CASSLDLSSYEQYV.

In this sample, this clonotype turned up many times. The chain couples TRBV29-1 to TRBJ2-3; 10 bases match TRBD1. Germline trimming cut 2 bases from V and 4 bases from J; bases unmatched to any gene: 6. The V gene's germline CDR1 is SQVTM and CDR2 ANQGSEA. There are 15 residues in the CDR3. In nucleotides, the CDR3 is TGCAGCGTTGAAAAAGGGACAGGGGCCCCAGATACGCAGTATTTT. Amino acids: CSVEKGTGAPDTQYF.

This clonotype has a count of ten or more. For the CDR3, the DNA is TGTGCCAGCACCCTCGTAAGTGTGGCCAACAATGAGCAGTTCTTC. Translated: CASTLVSVANNEQFF. The genes are TRBV28 and TRBJ2-1; D gene ambiguous. The V end lost 7 bases, the J end lost 5 bases, and 18 bases lay between the germline ends. The CDR3 spans 15 residues. The germline gives CDR1 MDHEN, CDR2 SYDVKM.

This clonotype was detected many times. The rearrangement joins TRBV4-1 to TRBJ1-4; no clear D. Trimming shortened V by 3 bases and J by 3 bases, and 2 bases separated the two germline ends. The CDR3 runs to 12 residues. Germline V gives CDR1 MGHRA, CDR2 YSYEKL. DNA of the CDR3: TGCGCCAGCAGCCACCCTAATGAAAAACTGTTTTTT. As protein: CASSHPNEKLFF.

The table lists this clonotype with many counts. J is TRBJ2-5 and V is TRBV7-6, with D unresolved. Trimming removed 1 base from V and 4 bases from J, with 7 bases in between. CDR1 SGHVS and CDR2 FNYEAQ come from the germline V gene. The CDR3 is made up of 13 amino acids. The CDR3 nucleotides are TGTGCCAGCAGCTTAGTACTTTTAGAGACCCAGTACTTC. Translated, it gives CASSLVLLETQYF.

This clonotype was detected many times. The V and J genes are TRBV12-3 or TRBV12-4 and TRBJ2-3; no definite D call. V was shortened by 5 bases and J by 3 bases, with 15 bases between the two germline ends. CDR3 length equals 15 residues. The CDR3 reads CASSQDIPGTDTQYF. The CDR3 coding sequence is TGTGCCAGCAGTCAAGACATCCCCGGGACAGATACGCAGTATTTT.

This clonotype was observed at least ten times. This chain joins TRBV20-1 and TRBJ2-3; 8 nucleotides match TRBD2. V shed 6 bases and J 2 bases; nucleotides not matched to a gene: 10. Germline values: CDR1 DFQATT, CDR2 SNEGSKA (reference sequence). The CDR3 runs 15 residues. The CDR3 here is CSAGGGRRPTDTQYF. CDR3 DNA: TGCAGTGCCGGGGGCGGGAGGCGCCCCACAGATACGCAGTATTTT.

There are many counts of this clonotype. The chain joins TRBV6-5 to TRBJ1-1; D gene uncertain. This CDR3 comprises 15 residues. The germline V gene has CDR1 MNHEY and CDR2 SVGAGI. V lost 0 bases to trimming and J lost 1 base, with 9 bases between them. CDR3 sequence: CASSYSSFGNTEAFF. CDR3 nucleotides: TGTGCCAGCAGTTACTCGAGCTTTGGGAACACTGAAGCTTTCTTT.

This chain uses TRBV5-4 with TRBJ2-2, with a possible D match to TRBD2 (5 bases). Trimming took 4 bases from V and 4 from J, leaving 17 bases between them. CDR1 is SGHNT, CDR2 YYREEE, per germline (reference sequence). This CDR3 spans 16 amino acids. This CDR3 reads CASSDPRVATTGELFF. As DNA, the CDR3 is TGTGCCAGCAGCGATCCGAGGGTAGCCACCACCGGGGAGCTGTTTTTT.

At least ten counts were recorded for this clonotype. The genes are TRBV18 and TRBJ2-5; a weak D match, TRBD1 (6 bases). The germline V gene encodes CDR1 KGHSH and CDR2 LQKENI. The CDR3 is 14 amino acids. Trimming pared 2 bases from V and 1 base from J, leaving 8 bases between. CDR3: CASSPLTGQETQYF. CDR3 DNA: TGTGCCAGCTCACCATTGACAGGCCAAGAGACCCAGTACTTC.

V and J are TRBV20-1 and TRBJ2-1; the match to TRBD1 covers 11 bases. The CDR3 length is 14 residues. The V gene end was trimmed by 7 bases and the J gene end by 6 bases; junction bases not matched to a gene: 8. CDR1 and CDR2 (germline): DFQATT, SNEGSKA (reference sequence). The CDR3 sequence: CSVSGTGGVNEQFF. Written as DNA, the CDR3 is TGCAGTGTTTCCGGGACAGGGGGGGTCAATGAGCAGTTCTTC.

This clonotype was seen ten or more times. This chain links TRBV25-1 with TRBJ1-4, with TRBD1 matching over 9 bases. The CDR3 is 18 amino acids. Trimming cost V 3 bases and J 3 bases; bases outside gene matches: 11. In germline, CDR1 is MGHDK, CDR2 SYGVNS. The CDR3 sequence: CASSDRTGETVANEKLFF. CDR3 in DNA: TGTGCCAGCAGTGATCGGACAGGGGAGACAGTGGCTAATGAAAAACTGTTTTTT.